This note documents a single TCR beta chain sequence. Its antigen has not been determined. The record has no base qualities; no much larger clone is one base away. The trial excluded patients who had a history of autoimmune disease or who were on systemic immunosuppression. In every dose cohort, peripheral blood was drawn for TCR sequencing at baseline, cycle 4 day 1, and cycle 7 day 1. The samples were drawn from a first-in-human, open-label, multicenter phase I dose-escalation trial of ivuxolimab. The trial enrolled adults with locally advanced or metastatic head and neck squamous cell, hepatocellular, melanoma or renal cell carcinoma. Before TCR sequencing, CD4+ T cells and CD8+ T cells from peripheral blood were sorted into separate populations. To sequence the TCRbeta CDR3 region, genomic DNA was isolated from the sorted cells. The immunoSEQ Assay was used to sequence the TCRbeta CDR3 regions. TCRdb limited this immuneACCESS table to in-frame rearrangements with V and J called. A share of clones is missing; checked studies link under half to unresolved V genes, and the rest is unexplained. The sample profile shows tens of thousands of clones; 75% to 85% of them were found once. In total, the top ten clones hold about 16% of the sample.

Between the V and J ends, shortened by 5 bases and 4 bases respectively, the junction contains 15 bases. The CDR1 and CDR2 encoded by the germline V gene are MNHEY and SVGAGI. There are 15 amino acids in the CDR3, from cysteine to phenylalanine inclusive. Only the CDR3 DNA stays, 45 bases, in frame from base 1. These data are taken from a study of OX40 agonist ivuxolimab in advanced cancers. Turning to the overall study: Ivuxolimab, which targeted the costimulatory receptor OX40 (CD134), was an agonistic, fully human IgG2 monoclonal antibody. Intravenous ivuxolimab was administered to patients every 2 weeks at six dose levels: 0.01, 0.1, 0.3, 1.5, 3 and 10 mg/kg. Of the approximately 54 dose-escalation patients, hepatocellular carcinoma was present in about 19, melanoma in approximately 15, renal cell carcinoma in 9 and head and neck cancer in 9. The dose-escalation cohort was almost 85% male with a mean age of around 62 years, ranging from roughly 23 to 79. Prior anti-PD-1, anti-PD-L1 or anti-CTLA-4 therapy was permitted, and about 40% of dose-escalation patients had received checkpoint inhibitors. Partial responses occurred in three dose-escalation patients, of whom one had hepatocellular carcinoma and two had cutaneous melanoma. Peripheral TCRbeta sequencing was intended to test whether TCR sequence diversity was altered and clonal T-cell expansion was caused by ivuxolimab. The paper describes the monotherapy dose-escalation part (N of about 55 patients) of the phase I trial of ivuxolimab. Findings and caveats that apply to the study as a whole: Antigen specificity was not determined for the clonally expanded peripheral T cells. Low levels of normalized T-cell clonal expansion were also seen in some patients who did not respond. Partial responders in the 0.1-3.0 mg/kg groups had among the lowest normalized peripheral clonal expansion, especially among CD8+ T cells. On average, CD8+ T cells showed more expanded clones than CD4+ T cells after ivuxolimab. Clonal expansion of both CD4+ and CD8+ blood T cells was observed from baseline to week 6 at doses 0.1 to 3.0 mg/kg.

The chain joins TRBV6-5 to TRBJ2-4; TRBD1 is possibly the D segment (5 matching bases). The material sequenced was CD4+ or CD8+ T cells sorted from blood, taken in a trial of the OX40 agonist ivuxolimab. The receptor was isolated from an adult with an advanced solid tumor such as melanoma, head and neck, liver or kidney cancer. This receptor has the CDR3 CASSTPTGPKNIQYF. The bases are TGTGCCAGCAGTACCCCTACAGGACCAAAAAACATTCAGTACTTC.